This T cell receptor (beta chain) emerged from a study of beta chain features in type 1 diabetes. Of the isolated RNA, all was reverse transcribed, and so the sequenced material was expressed TCRB transcripts. Assay used: immunoSEQ multiplex PCR; TCRdb lists only in-frame clones, some missing. In the table there are 300,000 to 400,000 clones, around 13% of which are singletons. The germline CDR1 and CDR2 sequences are SNHLY and FYNNEI. Trimming removed 3 bases from V and 2 bases from J, with 10 bases in between. The CDR3 extends over 15 amino acids. This clone was found a few times. This chain joins TRBV2 and TRBJ2-2; no definite D call. Sequenced sample: naive CD4+ T cells from blood. This clonotype was obtained from a man aged 18-30 years in good health. CDR3 coding DNA: TGTGCCAGCAGTGATCTTGGTCTAAACACCGGGGAGCTGTTTTTT. Translation: CASSDLGLNTGELFF.